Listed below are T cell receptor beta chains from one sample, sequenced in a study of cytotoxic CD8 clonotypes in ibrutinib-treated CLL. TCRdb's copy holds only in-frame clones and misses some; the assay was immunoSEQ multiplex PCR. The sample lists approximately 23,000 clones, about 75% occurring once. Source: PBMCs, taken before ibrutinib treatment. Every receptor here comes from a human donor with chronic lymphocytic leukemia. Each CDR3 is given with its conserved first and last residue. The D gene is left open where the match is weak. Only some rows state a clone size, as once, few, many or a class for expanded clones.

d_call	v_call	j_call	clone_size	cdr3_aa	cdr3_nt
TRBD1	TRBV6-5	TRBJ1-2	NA	CASTGGQYGYTF	TGTGCCAGCACCGGGGGACAGTATGGCTACACCTTC
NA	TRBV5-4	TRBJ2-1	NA	CASSSISGIPYNEQFF	TGTGCCAGCAGCTCGATTTCCGGGATCCCCTACAATGAGCAGTTCTTC
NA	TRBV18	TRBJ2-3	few	CASSLTGSTDTQYF	TGTGCCAGCTCACTGACAGGCAGCACAGATACGCAGTATTTT
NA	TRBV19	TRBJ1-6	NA	CASSDPSSYNSPLHF	TGTGCCAGTAGCGACCCGAGCTCCTATAATTCACCCCTCCACTTT
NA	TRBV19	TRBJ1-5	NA	CASSMGETGNQPQHF	TGTGCCAGTAGTATGGGGGAAACGGGCAATCAGCCCCAGCATTTT
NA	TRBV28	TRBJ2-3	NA	CASSFGSTETDTQYF	TGTGCCAGCAGTTTCGGGAGTACGGAAACAGATACGCAGTATTTT
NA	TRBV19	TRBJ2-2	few	CASKVGAGELFF	TGTGCGAGTAAAGTGGGAGCCGGGGAGCTGTTTTTT
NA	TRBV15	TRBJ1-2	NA	CATSRDLVGRDPGYTF	TGTGCCACCAGCAGAGATCTAGTTGGTCGGGACCCTGGCTACACCTTC
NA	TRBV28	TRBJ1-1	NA	CASSFPPEEAFF	TGTGCCAGCAGTTTCCCGCCCGAGGAAGCTTTCTTT
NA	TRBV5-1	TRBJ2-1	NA	CASSLARTGNEQFF	TGCGCCAGCAGCTTGGCCAGGACGGGGAATGAGCAGTTCTTC
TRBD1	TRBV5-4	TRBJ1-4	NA	CASSLEGGLANEKLFF	TGTGCCAGCAGCTTGGAAGGGGGCTTGGCTAATGAAAAACTGTTTTTT
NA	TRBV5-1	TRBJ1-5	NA	CASSPDLNQPQHF	TGCGCCAGCAGCCCGGACCTCAATCAGCCCCAGCATTTT
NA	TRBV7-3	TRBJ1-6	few	CASSLTGRSYNSPLHF	TGTGCCAGCAGCTTAACGGGACGCTCCTATAATTCACCCCTCCACTTT
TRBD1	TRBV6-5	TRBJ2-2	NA	CASSYSGGANTGELFF	TGTGCCAGCAGTTACTCAGGGGGCGCAAACACCGGGGAGCTGTTTTTT
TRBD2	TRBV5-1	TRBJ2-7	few	CASSLVFTSGGREQYF	TGCGCCAGCAGCTTGGTTTTCACTAGCGGGGGTAGGGAGCAGTACTTC
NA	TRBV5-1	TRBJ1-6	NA	CASSLVTSSYNSPLHF	TGCGCCAGCAGCTTAGTGACGAGCTCCTATAATTCACCCCTCCACTTT
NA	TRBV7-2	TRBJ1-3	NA	CASSFGGSGNTIYF	TGTGCCAGCAGCTTCGGCGGCTCTGGAAACACCATATATTTT
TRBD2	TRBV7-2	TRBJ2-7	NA	CASSLSGSSRYEQYF	TGTGCCAGCAGCTTAAGCGGGAGTAGTCGGTACGAGCAGTACTTC
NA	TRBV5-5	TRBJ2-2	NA	CASSVGVPDTGELFF	TGTGCCAGCAGCGTAGGGGTTCCGGACACCGGGGAGCTGTTTTTT
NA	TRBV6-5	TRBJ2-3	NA	CASSPTRTTDTQYF	TGTGCCAGCAGCCCAACTAGGACCACAGATACGCAGTATTTT
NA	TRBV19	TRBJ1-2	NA	CATQAGRTPHGYTF	TGTGCCACTCAAGCAGGGCGCACCCCTCATGGCTACACCTTC
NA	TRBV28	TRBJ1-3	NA	CASSTNLDRSGNTIYF	TGTGCCAGCAGTACAAACCTCGACAGGTCTGGAAACACCATATATTTT
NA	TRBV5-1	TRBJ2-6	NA	CASSFPIGSHFEGKITGANVLTF	TGCGCCAGCAGCTTCCCCATAGGGTCCCATTTTGAGGGCAAGATAACTGGGGCCAACGTCCTGACTTTC
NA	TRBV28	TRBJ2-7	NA	CASSLGSYEQYF	TGTGCCAGCAGTTTAGGCTCCTACGAGCAGTACTTC
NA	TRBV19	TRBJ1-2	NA	CASSRSLGAPSTPYGYTF	TGTGCCAGTAGTAGATCTCTTGGGGCTCCCTCGACCCCCTATGGCTACACCTTC
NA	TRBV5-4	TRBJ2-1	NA	CASSLGKSAGLIWYEQFF	TGTGCCAGCAGCTTAGGTAAATCTGCCGGGTTAATTTGGTATGAGCAGTTCTTC
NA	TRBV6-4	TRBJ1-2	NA	CASSVNGGVDGYTF	TGTGCCAGCAGTGTCAACGGGGGGGTAGATGGCTACACCTTC
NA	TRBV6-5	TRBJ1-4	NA	CASRTGAGVGKLFF	TGTGCCAGCAGAACCGGGGCAGGGGTCGGAAAACTGTTTTTT
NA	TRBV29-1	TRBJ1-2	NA	CSVGEGNYGYTF	TGCAGCGTTGGGGAGGGGAACTATGGCTACACCTTC
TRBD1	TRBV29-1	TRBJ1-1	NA	CSVDLFVGQQNTEAFF	TGCAGCGTTGATCTTTTCGTGGGACAGCAGAACACTGAAGCTTTCTTT
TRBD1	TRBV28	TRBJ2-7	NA	CASISTGALYEQYF	TGTGCCAGCATCTCGACAGGGGCACTCTACGAGCAGTACTTC
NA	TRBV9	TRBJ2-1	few	CASSVEDFYNEQFF	TGTGCCAGCAGCGTAGAGGATTTTTACAATGAGCAGTTCTTC
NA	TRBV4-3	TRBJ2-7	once	CASSQEGGSYEQYF	TGCGCCAGCAGCCAAGAAGGCGGTTCCTACGAGCAGTACTTC
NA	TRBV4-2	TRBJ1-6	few	CASSQIALGRTNPYNSPLHF	TGTGCCAGCAGCCAGATTGCTTTGGGGCGGACGAACCCCTATAATTCACCCCTCCACTTT
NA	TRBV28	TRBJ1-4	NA	CASSLGLGDRNEKLFF	TGTGCCAGCAGTTTAGGCCTCGGGGACCGTAATGAAAAACTGTTTTTT
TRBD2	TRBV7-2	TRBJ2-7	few	CASSPGGRVSHEQYF	TGTGCCAGCAGCCCGGGGGGACGGGTGTCTCACGAGCAGTACTTC
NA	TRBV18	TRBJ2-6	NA	CASSLSQGSGANVLTF	TGTGCCAGCTCACTTTCACAGGGATCTGGGGCCAACGTCCTGACTTTC
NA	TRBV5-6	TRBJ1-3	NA	CASSLFTVSGNTIYF	TGTGCCAGCAGCTTGTTTACGGTCTCGGGAAACACCATATATTTT
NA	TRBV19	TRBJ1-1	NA	CASSGRTEAFF	TGTGCCAGTAGTGGGAGGACTGAAGCTTTCTTT
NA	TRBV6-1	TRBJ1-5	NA	CASSEVGGAGNQPQHF	TGTGCCAGCAGTGAAGTGGGGGGGGCCGGCAATCAGCCCCAGCATTTT
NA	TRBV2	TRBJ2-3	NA	CASRGEFSGPQYF	TGTGCCAGCAGGGGCGAATTTAGCGGTCCGCAGTATTTT